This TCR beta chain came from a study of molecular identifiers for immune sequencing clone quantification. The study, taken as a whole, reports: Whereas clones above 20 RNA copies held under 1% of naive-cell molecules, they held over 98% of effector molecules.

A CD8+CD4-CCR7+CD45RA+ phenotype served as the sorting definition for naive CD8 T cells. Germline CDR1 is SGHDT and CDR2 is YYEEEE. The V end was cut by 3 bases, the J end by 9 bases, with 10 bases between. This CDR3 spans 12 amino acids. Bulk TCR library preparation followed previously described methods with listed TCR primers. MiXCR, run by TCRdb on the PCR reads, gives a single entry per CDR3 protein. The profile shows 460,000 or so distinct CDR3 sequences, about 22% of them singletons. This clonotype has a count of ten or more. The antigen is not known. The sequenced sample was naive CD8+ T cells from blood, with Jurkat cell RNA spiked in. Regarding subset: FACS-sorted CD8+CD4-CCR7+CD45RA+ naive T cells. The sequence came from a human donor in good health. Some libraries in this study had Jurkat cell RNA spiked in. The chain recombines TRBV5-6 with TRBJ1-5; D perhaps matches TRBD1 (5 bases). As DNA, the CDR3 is TGTGCCAGCAGCTCCGGGACCGGGCCCCAGCATTTT. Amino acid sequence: CASSSGTGPQHF.